The 3 T cell receptor beta chains below all came from one sample that was sequenced in a study of radiotherapy plus CTLA-4 blockade in lung cancer. Clones were read by immunoSEQ multiplex PCR, and TCRdb kept only the in-frame ones, dropping some. The table has tens of thousands of clones, around 84% seen once. The source was peripheral blood, collected from a patient treated with radiotherapy plus ipilimumab. The source is a human donor with non-small cell lung cancer that progressed on radiotherapy plus ipilimumab.

The chain recombines TRBV2 with TRBJ1-6, with D hard to call. Trimming removed 4 bases at V and 7 bases at J, with 17 bases between. Germline-derived CDR1 and CDR2 are SNHLY and FYNNEI. The length of the CDR3 is 16 residues. CDR3 DNA: TGTGCCAGCAGTGTTCGCCATCCGGAAAGCAATTCACCCCTCCACTTT. Its translation: CASSVRHPESNSPLHF.

V gene TRBV7-2 combines with J gene TRBJ2-7; unclear D gene. V gave up 0 bases and J gave up 2 bases, with 8 bases separating them. Looked up from germline, CDR1 is SGHTA and CDR2 is FQGNSA. CDR3 length: 14 residues. CDR3 residues: CASSLAGTPYEQYF. The CDR3 coding sequence is TGTGCCAGCAGCTTAGCGGGAACTCCCTACGAGCAGTACTTC.

The chain couples TRBV11-2 to TRBJ2-3, with 9 bases aligning to TRBD1. The CDR3 has 17 amino acids. The germline V gene has CDR1 SGHAT and CDR2 FQNNGV. The V and J ends lost 1 base and 5 bases, in that order; junction bases with no gene match: 10. The CDR3 reads CASSLALDRGVRDTQYF. The CDR3 DNA follows: TGTGCCAGCAGCTTAGCCCTGGACAGGGGAGTGAGAGATACGCAGTATTTT.